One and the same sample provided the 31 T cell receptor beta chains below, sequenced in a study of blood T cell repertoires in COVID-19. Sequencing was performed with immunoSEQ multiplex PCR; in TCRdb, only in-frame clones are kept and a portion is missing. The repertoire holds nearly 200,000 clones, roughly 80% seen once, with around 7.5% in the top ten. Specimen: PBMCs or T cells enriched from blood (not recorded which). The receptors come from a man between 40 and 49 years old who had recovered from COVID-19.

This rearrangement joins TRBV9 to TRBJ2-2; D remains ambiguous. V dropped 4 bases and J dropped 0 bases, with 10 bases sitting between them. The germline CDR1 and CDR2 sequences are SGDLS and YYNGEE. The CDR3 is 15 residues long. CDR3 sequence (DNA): TGTGCCAGCAGCCCCCGGGTCTCGAACACCGGGGAGCTGTTTTTT. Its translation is CASSPRVSNTGELFF.

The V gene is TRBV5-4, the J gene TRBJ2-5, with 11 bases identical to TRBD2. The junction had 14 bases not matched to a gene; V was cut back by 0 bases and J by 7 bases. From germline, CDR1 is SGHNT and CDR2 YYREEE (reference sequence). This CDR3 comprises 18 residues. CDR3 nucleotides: TGTGCCAGCAGCTTGGATCCTAGCGGGGGGATCCAGCCATGGACCCAGTACTTC. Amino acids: CASSLDPSGGIQPWTQYF.

In DNA, the CDR3 is TGTGCCAGCAGCCAAGAAAGGGGGACAGGCGTCTATGAAAAACTGTTTTTT. Translating gives CASSQERGTGVYEKLFF. V and J are TRBV14 and TRBJ1-4, with 8 bases matching TRBD1. V shed 0 bases and J 6 bases; nucleotides not matched to a gene: 9. The CDR3 loop spans 17 amino acids. Germline lookup yields CDR1 SGHDN and CDR2 FVKESK.

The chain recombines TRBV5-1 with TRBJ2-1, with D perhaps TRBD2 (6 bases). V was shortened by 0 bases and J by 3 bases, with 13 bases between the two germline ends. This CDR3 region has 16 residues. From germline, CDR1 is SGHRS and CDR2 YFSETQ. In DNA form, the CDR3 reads TGCGCCAGCAGCTTGGTGTTAGGGGAGGTCTACAATGAGCAGTTCTTC. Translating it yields CASSLVLGEVYNEQFF.

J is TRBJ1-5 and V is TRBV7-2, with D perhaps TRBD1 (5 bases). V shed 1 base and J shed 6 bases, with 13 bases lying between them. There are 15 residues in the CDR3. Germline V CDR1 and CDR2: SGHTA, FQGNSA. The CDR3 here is CASSLGSRVGQPQHF. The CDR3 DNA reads TGTGCCAGCAGCTTAGGAAGCAGGGTTGGTCAGCCCCAGCATTTT.

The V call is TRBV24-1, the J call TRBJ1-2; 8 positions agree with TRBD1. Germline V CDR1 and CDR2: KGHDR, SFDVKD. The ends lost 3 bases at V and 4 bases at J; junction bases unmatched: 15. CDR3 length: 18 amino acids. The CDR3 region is CATSDRTGQSAPIYGYTF. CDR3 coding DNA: TGTGCCACCAGTGATCGGACAGGGCAAAGCGCACCGATCTATGGCTACACCTTC.

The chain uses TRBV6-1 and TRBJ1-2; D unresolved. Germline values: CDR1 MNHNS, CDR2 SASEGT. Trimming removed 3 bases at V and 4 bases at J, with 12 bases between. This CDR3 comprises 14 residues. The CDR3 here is CASSDPPLIYGYTF. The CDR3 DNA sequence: TGTGCCAGCAGTGACCCCCCACTGATCTATGGCTACACCTTC.

CDR3 DNA sequence: TGTGCCAGCAGCTCCTGGGGGGGCATCTCCTACAATGAGCAGTTCTTC. Residues: CASSSWGGISYNEQFF. The chain employs TRBV11-2 and TRBJ2-1; tentative D call: TRBD2 (7 bases). Germline V gene lookup returns CDR1 SGHAT and CDR2 FQNNGV. V gave up 4 bases and J gave up 0 bases, with 13 bases separating them. The CDR3 consists of 16 residues.

The CDR3, as DNA: TGTGCCAGCAGCTCTAGGGACTCTTTGGCGAGGGGCTACACCTTC. Its translation: CASSSRDSLARGYTF. This chain uses TRBV6-5 with TRBJ1-2, with D possibly TRBD1 on 5 matching bases. This CDR3 region has 15 residues. The germline V gene has CDR1 MNHEY and CDR2 SVGAGI. V was cut by 6 bases and J by 8 bases, with 22 bases left in between.

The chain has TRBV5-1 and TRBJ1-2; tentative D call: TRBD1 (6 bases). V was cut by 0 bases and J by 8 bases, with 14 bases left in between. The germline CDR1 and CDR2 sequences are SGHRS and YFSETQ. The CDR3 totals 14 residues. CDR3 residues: CASSLATGFAGYTF. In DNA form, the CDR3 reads TGCGCCAGCAGCTTGGCCACAGGGTTTGCCGGCTACACCTTC. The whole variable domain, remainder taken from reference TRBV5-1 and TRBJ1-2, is KAGVTQTPRYLIKTRGQQVTLSCSPISGHRSVSWYQQTPGQGLQFLFEYFSETQRNKGNFPGRFSGRQFSNSRSEMNVSTLELGDSALYLCASSLATGFAGYTFGSGTRLTVV.

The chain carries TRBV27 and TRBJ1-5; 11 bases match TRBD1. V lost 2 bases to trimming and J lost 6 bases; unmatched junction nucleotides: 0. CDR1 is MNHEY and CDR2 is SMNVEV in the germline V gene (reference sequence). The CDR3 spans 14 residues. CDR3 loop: CASSLGQGAQPQHF. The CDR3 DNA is TGTGCCAGCAGTTTAGGACAGGGGGCTCAGCCCCAGCATTTT.

The CDR3 DNA is TGTGCCAGCAGTTACGGAGTAGCGGGCCCTCAAGAGACCCAGTACTTC. It yields the protein CASSYGVAGPQETQYF. The chain uses TRBV6-5 and TRBJ2-5; 7 bases agree with TRBD2. With 2 bases clipped from V and 2 bases from J, the junction kept 8 bases outside the gene matches. CDR3 size: 16 residues. CDR1 is MNHEY, CDR2 SVGAGI, per germline.

This chain's CDR3 is CASSYQSRRDRGSNSNQPQHF. The CDR3 DNA reads TGTGCCAGCAGTTACCAATCCCGCAGGGACAGGGGATCGAATAGCAATCAGCCCCAGCATTTT. The chain has TRBV6-2 or TRBV6-3 and TRBJ1-5, with TRBD1 identical over 10 bases. With 2 bases clipped from V and 0 bases from J, the junction kept 16 bases outside the gene matches. This CDR3 has 21 residues. Germline CDR1 is MNHEY and CDR2 is SVGEGT.

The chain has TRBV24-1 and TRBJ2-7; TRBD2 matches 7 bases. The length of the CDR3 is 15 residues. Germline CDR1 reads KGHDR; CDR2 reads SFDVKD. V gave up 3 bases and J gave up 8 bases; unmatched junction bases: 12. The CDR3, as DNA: TGTGCCACCAGTGATAAGGCCGGAGCGGGAACTCAGCAGTACTTC. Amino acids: CATSDKAGAGTQQYF.

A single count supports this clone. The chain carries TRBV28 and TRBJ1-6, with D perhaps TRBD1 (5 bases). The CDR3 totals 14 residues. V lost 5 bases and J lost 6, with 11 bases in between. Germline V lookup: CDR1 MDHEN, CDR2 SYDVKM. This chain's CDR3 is CASSAGRINSPLHF. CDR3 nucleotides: TGTGCCAGCAGTGCGGGACGGATTAATTCACCCCTCCACTTT. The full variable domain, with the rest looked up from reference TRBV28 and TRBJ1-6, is DVKVTQSSRYLVKRTGEKVFLECVQDMDHENMFWYRQDPGLGLRLIYFSYDVKMKEKGDIPEGYSVSREKKERFSLILESASTNQTSMYLCASSAGRINSPLHFGNGTRLTVT.

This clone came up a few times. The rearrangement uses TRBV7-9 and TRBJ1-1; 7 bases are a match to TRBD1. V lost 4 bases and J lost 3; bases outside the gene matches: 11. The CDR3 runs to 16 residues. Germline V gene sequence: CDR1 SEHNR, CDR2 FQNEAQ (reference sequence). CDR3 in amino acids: CASSSLGQSTHTEAFF. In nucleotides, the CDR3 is TGTGCCAGCAGCTCCCTGGGACAGTCTACCCACACTGAAGCTTTCTTT.

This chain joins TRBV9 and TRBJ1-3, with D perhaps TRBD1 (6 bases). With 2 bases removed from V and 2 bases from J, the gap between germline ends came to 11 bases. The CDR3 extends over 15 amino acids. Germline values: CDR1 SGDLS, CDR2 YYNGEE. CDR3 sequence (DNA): TGTGCCAGCAGCGTTACAGGGTCGGCTGGAAACACCATATATTTT. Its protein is CASSVTGSAGNTIYF.

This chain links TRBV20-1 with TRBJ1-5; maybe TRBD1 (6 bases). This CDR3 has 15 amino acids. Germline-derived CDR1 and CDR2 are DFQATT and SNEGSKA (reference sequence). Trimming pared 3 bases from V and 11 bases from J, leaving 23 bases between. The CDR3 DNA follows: TGCAGTGCTAGTCTTTTAGTGGGGGGGCGCCTCTCCCAGCATTTT. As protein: CSASLLVGGRLSQHF.

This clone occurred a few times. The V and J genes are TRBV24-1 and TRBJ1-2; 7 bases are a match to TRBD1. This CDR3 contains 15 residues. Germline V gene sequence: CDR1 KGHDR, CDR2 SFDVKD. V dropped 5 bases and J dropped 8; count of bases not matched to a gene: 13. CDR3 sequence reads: CATSGPGQTLGGYTF. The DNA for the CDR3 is TGTGCCACCAGTGGACCGGGACAGACCTTAGGAGGCTACACCTTC.

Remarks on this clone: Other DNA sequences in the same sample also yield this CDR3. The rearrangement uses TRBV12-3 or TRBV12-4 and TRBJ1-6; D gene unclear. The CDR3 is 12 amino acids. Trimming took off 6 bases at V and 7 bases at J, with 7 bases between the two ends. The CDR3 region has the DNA TGTGCCAGCAGATCTGGCAATTCACCCCTCCACTTT. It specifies CASRSGNSPLHF.

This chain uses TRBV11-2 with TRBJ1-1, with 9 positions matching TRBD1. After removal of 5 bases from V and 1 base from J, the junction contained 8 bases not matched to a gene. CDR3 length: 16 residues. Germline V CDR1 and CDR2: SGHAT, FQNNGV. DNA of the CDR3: TGTGCCAGCAGCCGTTTAGGGGGACAGGGGAACACTGAAGCTTTCTTT. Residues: CASSRLGGQGNTEAFF.

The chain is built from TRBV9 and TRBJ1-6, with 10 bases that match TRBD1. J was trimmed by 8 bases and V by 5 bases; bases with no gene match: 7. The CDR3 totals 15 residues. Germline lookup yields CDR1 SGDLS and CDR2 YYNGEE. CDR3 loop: CASSQEGQGYSPLHF. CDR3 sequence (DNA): TGTGCCAGCAGTCAGGAGGGACAGGGGTATTCACCCCTCCACTTT.

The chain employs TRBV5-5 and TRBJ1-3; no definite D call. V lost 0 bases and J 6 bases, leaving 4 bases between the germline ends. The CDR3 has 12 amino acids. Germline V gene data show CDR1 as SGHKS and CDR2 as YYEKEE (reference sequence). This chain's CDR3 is CASSLDLNTIYF. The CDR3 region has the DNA TGTGCCAGCAGCTTGGATCTAAACACCATATATTTT.

The CDR3: CASSWTGANQPQHF. The DNA for the CDR3 is TGTGCCAGTAGTTGGACAGGGGCCAATCAGCCCCAGCATTTT. The V call is TRBV19, the J call TRBJ1-5; 9 nucleotides agree with TRBD1. Germline loops: CDR1 LNHDA, CDR2 SQIVND (reference sequence). This CDR3 contains 14 residues. J was trimmed by 3 bases and V by 5 bases; bases with no gene match: 2.

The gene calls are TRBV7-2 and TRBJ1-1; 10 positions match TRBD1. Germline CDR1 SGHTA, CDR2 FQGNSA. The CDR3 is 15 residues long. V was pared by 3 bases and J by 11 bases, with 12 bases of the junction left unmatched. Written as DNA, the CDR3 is TGTGCCAGCAGCTTTCGGACAGGGGGAATCTTGGGGGCTTTCTTT. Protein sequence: CASSFRTGGILGAFF.

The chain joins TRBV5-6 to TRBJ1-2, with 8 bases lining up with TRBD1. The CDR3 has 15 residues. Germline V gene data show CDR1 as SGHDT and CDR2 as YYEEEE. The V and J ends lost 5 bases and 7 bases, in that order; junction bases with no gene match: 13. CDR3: CASRPTTGAVFGYTF. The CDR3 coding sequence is TGTGCCAGCAGACCGACGACAGGGGCGGTATTTGGCTACACCTTC.

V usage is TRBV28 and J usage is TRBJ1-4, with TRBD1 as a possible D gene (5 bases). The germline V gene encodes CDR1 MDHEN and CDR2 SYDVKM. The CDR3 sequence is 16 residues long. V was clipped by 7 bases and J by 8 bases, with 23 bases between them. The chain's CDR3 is CASKSSSRAAWEKLFF. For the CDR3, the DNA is TGTGCCAGCAAATCTTCTTCCAGGGCGGCGTGGGAAAAACTGTTTTTT.

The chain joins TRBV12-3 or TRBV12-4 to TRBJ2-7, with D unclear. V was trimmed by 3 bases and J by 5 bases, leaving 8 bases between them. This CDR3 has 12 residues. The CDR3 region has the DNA TGTGCCAGCAGTTTTGGCAGCGACGAGCAGTACTTC. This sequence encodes CASSFGSDEQYF.

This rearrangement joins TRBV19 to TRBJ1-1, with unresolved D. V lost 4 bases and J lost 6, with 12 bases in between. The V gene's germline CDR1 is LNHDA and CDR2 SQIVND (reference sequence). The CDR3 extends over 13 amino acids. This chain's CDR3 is CASSKRRGAEAFF. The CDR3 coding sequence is TGTGCCAGTAGTAAAAGGCGCGGGGCTGAAGCTTTCTTT.

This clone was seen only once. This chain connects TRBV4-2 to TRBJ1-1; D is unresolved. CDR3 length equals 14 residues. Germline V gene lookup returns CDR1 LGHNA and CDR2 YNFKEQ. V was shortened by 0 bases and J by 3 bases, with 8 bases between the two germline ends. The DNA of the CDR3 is TGTGCCAGCAGCCAAGAGGTGGGCCACACTGAAGCTTTCTTT. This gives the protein CASSQEVGHTEAFF.

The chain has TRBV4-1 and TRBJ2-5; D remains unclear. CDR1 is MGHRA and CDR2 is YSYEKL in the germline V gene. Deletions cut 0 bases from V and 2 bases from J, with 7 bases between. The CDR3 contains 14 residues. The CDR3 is CASSQDDLQETQYF. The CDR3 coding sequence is TGCGCCAGCAGCCAAGATGACTTACAAGAGACCCAGTACTTC.